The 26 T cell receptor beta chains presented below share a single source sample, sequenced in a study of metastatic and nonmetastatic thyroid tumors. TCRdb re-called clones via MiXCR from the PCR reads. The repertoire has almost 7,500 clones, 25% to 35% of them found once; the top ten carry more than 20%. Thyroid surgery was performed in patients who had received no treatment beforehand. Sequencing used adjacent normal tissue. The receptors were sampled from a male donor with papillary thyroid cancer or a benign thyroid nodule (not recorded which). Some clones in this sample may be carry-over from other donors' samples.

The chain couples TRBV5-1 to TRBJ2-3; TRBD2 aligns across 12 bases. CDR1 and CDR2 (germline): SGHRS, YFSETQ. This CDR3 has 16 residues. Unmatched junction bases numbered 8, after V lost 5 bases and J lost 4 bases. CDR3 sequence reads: CASSQDLAGGADTQYF. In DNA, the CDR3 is TGCGCCAGCAGTCAGGATCTAGCGGGGGGGGCAGATACGCAGTATTTT.

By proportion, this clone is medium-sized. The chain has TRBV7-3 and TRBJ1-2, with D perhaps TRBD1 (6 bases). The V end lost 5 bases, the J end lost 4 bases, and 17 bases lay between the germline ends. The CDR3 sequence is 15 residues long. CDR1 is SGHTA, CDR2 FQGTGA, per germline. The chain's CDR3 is CASSPSTGTLYGYTF. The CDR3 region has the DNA TGTGCCAGCAGCCCGTCGACAGGAACCCTCTATGGCTACACCTTC.

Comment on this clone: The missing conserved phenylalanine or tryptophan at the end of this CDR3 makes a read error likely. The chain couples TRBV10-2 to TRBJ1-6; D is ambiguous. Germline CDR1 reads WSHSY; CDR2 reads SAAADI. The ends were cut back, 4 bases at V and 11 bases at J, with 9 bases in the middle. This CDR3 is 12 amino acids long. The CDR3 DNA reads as TGCGCCAGCAGTGGTGATTATACACCCCTCCACATT. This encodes CASSGDYTPLHI.

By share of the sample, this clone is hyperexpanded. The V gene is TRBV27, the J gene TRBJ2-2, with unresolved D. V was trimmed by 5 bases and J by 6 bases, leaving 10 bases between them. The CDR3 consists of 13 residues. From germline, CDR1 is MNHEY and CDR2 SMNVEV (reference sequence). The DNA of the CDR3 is TGTGCCAGCAGTGTCGATTGGTCCGGGGAGCTGTTTTTT. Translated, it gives CASSVDWSGELFF.

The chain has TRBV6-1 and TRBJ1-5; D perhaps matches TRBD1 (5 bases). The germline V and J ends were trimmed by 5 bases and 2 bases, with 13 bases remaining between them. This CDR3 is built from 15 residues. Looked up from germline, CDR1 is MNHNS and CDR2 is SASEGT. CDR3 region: CASSRDQNRNQPQHF. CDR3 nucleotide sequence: TGTGCCAGCAGTCGGGACCAAAATCGCAATCAGCCCCAGCATTTT.

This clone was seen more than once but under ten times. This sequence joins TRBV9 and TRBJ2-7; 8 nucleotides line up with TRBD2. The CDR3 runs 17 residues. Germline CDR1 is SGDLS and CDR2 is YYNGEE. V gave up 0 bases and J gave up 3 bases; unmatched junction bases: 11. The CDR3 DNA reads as TGTGCCAGCAGCGTAGACCCGAGCGGGAGCTCTTTCTACGAGCAGTACTTC. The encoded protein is CASSVDPSGSSFYEQYF. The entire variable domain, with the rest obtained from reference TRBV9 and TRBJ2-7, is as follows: DSGVTQTPKHLITATGQRVTLRCSPRSGDLSVYWYQQSLDQGLQFLIQYYNGEERAKGNILERFSAQQFPDLHSELNLSSLELGDSALYFCASSVDPSGSSFYEQYFGPGTRLTVT.

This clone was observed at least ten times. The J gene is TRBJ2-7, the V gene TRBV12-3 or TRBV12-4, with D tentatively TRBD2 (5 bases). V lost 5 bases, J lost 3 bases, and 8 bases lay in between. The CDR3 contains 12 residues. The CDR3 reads CASSRTGYEQYF. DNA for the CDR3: TGTGCCAGCAGTCGGACTGGCTACGAGCAGTACTTC.

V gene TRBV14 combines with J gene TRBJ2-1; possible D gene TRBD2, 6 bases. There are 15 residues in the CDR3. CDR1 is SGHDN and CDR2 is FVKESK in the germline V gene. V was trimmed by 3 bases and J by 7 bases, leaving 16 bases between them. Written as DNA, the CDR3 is TGTGCCAGCAGCCAGCCCCGGGACTTACCGAATGAGCAGTTCTTC. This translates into CASSQPRDLPNEQFF.

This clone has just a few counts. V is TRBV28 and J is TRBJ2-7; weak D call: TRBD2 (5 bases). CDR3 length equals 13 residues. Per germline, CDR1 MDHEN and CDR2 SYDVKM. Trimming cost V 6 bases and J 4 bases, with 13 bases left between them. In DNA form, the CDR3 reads TGTGCCAGCAGACCAGGACGGGATTACGAGCAGTACTTC. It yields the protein CASRPGRDYEQYF.

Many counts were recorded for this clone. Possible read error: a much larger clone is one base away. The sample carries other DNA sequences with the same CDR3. The CDR3 coding sequence is TGCGCCAGCAGTGACGGCCCGGGACTAGCGGATAGCACGGATACGCAGTATTTT. Translation: CASSDGPGLADSTDTQYF. The chain carries TRBV10-2 and TRBJ2-3, with 11 bases that match TRBD2. Germline values: CDR1 WSHSY, CDR2 SAAADI. The CDR3 runs 18 residues.

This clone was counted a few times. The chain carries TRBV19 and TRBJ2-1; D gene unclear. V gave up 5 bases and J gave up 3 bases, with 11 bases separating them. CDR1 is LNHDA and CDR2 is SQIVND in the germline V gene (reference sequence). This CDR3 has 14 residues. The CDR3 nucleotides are TGTGCCAGTAGTCTTCAGGTTTTCTACAATGAGCAGTTCTTC. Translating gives CASSLQVFYNEQFF.

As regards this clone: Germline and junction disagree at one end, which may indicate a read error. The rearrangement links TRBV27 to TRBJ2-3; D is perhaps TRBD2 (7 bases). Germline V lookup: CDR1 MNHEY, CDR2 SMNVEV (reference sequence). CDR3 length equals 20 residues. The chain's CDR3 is CASRRVGLGGVRSSTYTQYF. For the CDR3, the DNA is TGTGCCAGCAGGAGAGTAGGACTAGGGGGGGTTAGATCTAGCACATATACGCAGTATTTT.

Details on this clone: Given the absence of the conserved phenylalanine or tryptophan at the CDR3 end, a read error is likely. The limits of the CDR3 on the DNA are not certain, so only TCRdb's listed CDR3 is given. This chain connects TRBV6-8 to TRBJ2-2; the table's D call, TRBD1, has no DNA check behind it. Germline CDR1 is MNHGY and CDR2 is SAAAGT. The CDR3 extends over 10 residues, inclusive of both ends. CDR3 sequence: CACRGGEQLY.

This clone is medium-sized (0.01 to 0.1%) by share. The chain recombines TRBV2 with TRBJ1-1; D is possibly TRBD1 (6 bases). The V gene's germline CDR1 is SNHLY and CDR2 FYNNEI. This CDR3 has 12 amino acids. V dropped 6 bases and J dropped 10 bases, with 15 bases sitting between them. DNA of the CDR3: TGTGCCAGCAGACAGGACAGTGCAGGAGCTTTCTTT. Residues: CASRQDSAGAFF.

The CDR3 DNA follows: TGCGCCAGCACCCTTGGAACAGATACGCAGTATTTT. It yields the protein CASTLGTDTQYF. The genes are TRBV5-1 and TRBJ2-3; D is undetermined. Germline-derived CDR1 and CDR2 are SGHRS and YFSETQ. The V gene lost 6 bases and the J gene lost 3 bases, with 8 bases spanning the gap. The length of the CDR3 is 12 residues.

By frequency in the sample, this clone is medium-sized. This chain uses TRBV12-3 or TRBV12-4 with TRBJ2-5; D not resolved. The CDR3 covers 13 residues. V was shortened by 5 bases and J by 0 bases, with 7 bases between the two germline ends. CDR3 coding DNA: TGTGCCAGCAGTCGGAGACACCAAGAGACCCAGTACTTC. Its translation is CASSRRHQETQYF.

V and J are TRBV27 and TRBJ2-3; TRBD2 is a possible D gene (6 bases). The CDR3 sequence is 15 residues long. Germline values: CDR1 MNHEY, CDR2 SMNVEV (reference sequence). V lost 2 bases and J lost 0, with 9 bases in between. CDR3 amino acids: CASSLVAASTDTQYF. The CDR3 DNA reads TGTGCCAGCAGTTTAGTAGCGGCTAGCACAGATACGCAGTATTTT.

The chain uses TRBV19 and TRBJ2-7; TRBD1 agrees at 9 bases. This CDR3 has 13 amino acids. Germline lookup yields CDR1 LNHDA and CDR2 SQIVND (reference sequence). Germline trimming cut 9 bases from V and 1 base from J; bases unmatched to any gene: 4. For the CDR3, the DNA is TGTGCCAGCAAGGGACAGGGTTCCTACGAGCAGTACTTC. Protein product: CASKGQGSYEQYF.

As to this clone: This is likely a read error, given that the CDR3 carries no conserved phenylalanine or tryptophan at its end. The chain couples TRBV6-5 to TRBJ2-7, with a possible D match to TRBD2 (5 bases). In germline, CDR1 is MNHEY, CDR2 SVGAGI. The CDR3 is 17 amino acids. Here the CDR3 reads CASSYSRAVSRDYGQYS. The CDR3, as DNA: TGTGCCAGCAGTTACTCGAGGGCTGTCAGCAGAGATTACGGGCAGTACTCC.

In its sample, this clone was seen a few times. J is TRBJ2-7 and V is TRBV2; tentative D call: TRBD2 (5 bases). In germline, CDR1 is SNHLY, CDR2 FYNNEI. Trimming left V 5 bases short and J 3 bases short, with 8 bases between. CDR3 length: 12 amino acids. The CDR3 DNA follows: TGTGCCAGCAGTTCGGACTTCTACGAGCAGTACTTC. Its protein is CASSSDFYEQYF.

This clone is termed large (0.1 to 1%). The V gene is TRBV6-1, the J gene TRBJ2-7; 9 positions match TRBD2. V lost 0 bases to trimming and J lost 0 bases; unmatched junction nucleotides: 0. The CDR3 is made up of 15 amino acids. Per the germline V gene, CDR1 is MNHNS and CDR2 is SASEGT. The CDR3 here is CASSEASGSSYEQYF. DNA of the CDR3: TGTGCCAGCAGTGAAGCTAGCGGGAGCTCCTACGAGCAGTACTTC.

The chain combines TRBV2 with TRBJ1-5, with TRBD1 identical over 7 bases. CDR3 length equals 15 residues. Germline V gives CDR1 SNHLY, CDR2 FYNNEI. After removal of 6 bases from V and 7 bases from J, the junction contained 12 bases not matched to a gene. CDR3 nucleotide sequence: TGTGCCAGCAGCCCCCAGCGGGCAGGGGGACAGCCCCAGCATTTT. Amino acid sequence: CASSPQRAGGQPQHF.

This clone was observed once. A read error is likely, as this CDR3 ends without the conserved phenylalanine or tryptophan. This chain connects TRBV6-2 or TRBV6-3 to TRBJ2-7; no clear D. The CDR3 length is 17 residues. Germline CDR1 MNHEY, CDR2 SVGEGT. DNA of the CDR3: TGTGCCAGCACTTACTCCAAGGCTTTCAGCAGAGATTACGAGCAGTACTGC. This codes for CASTYSKAFSRDYEQYC.

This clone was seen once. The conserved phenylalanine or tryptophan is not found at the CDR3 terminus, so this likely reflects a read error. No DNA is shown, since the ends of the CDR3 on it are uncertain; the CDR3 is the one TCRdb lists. The CDR3 here is CASSPVPVTS. The V call is TRBV9, the J call TRBJ2-6. Germline V gives CDR1 SGDLS, CDR2 YYNGEE. The CDR3 length is 10 residues, termini included.

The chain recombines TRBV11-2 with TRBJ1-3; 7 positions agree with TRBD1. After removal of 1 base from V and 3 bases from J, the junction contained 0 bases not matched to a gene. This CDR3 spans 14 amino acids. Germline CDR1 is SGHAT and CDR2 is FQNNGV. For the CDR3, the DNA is TGTGCCAGCAGCTTAGGGACAGGTGGAAACACCATATATTTT. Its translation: CASSLGTGGNTIYF.

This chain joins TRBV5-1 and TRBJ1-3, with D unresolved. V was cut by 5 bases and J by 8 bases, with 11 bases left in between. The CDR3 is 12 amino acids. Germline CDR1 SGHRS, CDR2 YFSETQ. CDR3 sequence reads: CASRREEDTIYF. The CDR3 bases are TGCGCCAGCAGAAGAGAGGAGGACACCATATATTTT.